This TCR beta chain was retrieved from a study of neurological immune-mediated disorders. Study conclusions and caveats: The expanded clones of different subjects shared no CDR3 amino acid sequences (suggesting private repertoires in all groups).

This clonotype was recorded at least ten times. As yet, its antigen is unknown. MiXCR was run by TCRdb on the 5' RACE reads, yielding one entry per CDR3 protein. The sample yields 50,000 to 70,000 distinct CDR3 sequences, about 2.5% seen once. This receptor was obtained from a man aged 50-60 years with multiple sclerosis. The sequencing sample was made of PBMCs.

CDR3 coding DNA: TGTGCCAGCTCACCCAATTACAATGAGCAGTTCTTC. Protein product: CASSPNYNEQFF. The chain links TRBV18 to TRBJ2-1; no definite D call. The length of the CDR3 is 12 residues. V shed 3 bases and J shed 4 bases, with 4 bases lying between them. Germline CDR1 reads KGHSH; CDR2 reads LQKENI.